This T cell receptor beta chain was identified in a study of cytomegalovirus exposure and HLA in healthy donors. Study overall: A subsequent analysis reported that the 120 or so validation repertoires were produced on the same platform that had also been used for the approximately 710 first-cohort repertoires.

Trimming pared 1 base from V and 1 base from J, leaving 14 bases between. CDR1 SGHAT and CDR2 FQNNGV come from the germline V gene. This CDR3 is built from 17 residues. Assay: immunoSEQ multiplex PCR; the TCRdb copy retains only in-frame clones and omits some. Among some 180,000 clones, about 81% were seen once, and the ten largest hold 1% to 1.5%. The TCR comes from a woman in her 30s in good health and CMV-seronegative. Sequenced: PBMCs. This chain uses TRBV11-2 with TRBJ1-5; D is ambiguous. CDR3 coding DNA: TGTGCCAGCAGCTTAGGGAAGCAGTGGAGGAGCAATCAGCCCCAGCATTTT. Protein: CASSLGKQWRSNQPQHF.